Listed below are T cell receptor beta chains from one sample, sequenced in a study of cytomegalovirus exposure and HLA in healthy donors. Measured with immunoSEQ multiplex PCR; TCRdb has only the in-frame clones, and not every one. The sample lists some 160,000 clones, around 79% occurring once. Source material: PBMCs. The origin of the receptors is a woman in her forties or fifties in good health and CMV-seronegative. Each CDR3 is given with its conserved first and last residue. The D gene is left open where the match is weak. Only some rows state a clone size, as once, few, many or a class for expanded clones.

CDR3 protein,CDR3 DNA,clone size,D gene,J gene,V gene
CAIRATGGFTPLHF,TGTGCCATCCGAGCGACAGGCGGGTTTACACCCCTCCACTTT,-,-,TRBJ1-6,TRBV10-3
CASRKTGGGSEAFF,TGTGCCAGCAGGAAGACAGGGGGGGGGTCTGAAGCTTTCTTT,-,TRBD1,TRBJ1-1,TRBV6-5
CAISEYRGTDGYTF,TGTGCCATCAGTGAGTACCGGGGAACCGATGGCTACACCTTC,-,-,TRBJ1-2,TRBV10-3
CASSRGDSYEQYF,TGTGCCAGTAGTAGGGGGGATTCCTACGAGCAGTACTTC,-,-,TRBJ2-7,TRBV19
CSVETSGTDTQYF,TGCAGCGTTGAGACTAGCGGCACAGATACGCAGTATTTT,few,TRBD2,TRBJ2-3,TRBV29-1
CASSFWRQETQYF,TGTGCCAGCAGCTTTTGGCGGCAAGAGACCCAGTACTTC,-,-,TRBJ2-5,TRBV11-2
CASSLLAVANTGELFF,TGTGCCAGCAGCTTACTAGCGGTCGCGAACACCGGGGAGCTGTTTTTT,-,TRBD2,TRBJ2-2,TRBV7-3
CASSMRLNTDTQYF,TGTGCCAGTAGTATGAGACTGAACACAGATACGCAGTATTTT,-,-,TRBJ2-3,TRBV6-5
CSAETHTGELFF,TGCAGCGCCGAGACACACACCGGGGAGCTGTTTTTT,-,-,TRBJ2-2,TRBV29-1
CATRVGTDSYEQYF,TGTGCCACCAGGGTCGGGACAGACTCCTACGAGCAGTACTTC,-,TRBD1,TRBJ2-7,TRBV15
CASSNGGTANEKLFF,TGTGCCAGCAGCAACGGAGGGACAGCTAATGAAAAACTGTTTTTT,-,TRBD1,TRBJ1-4,TRBV11-2
CASSPIPETQYF,TGTGCCAGCAGCCCAATCCCAGAGACCCAGTACTTC,-,-,TRBJ2-5,TRBV2
CSSSPQSGQNTGELFF,TGTTCCAGCAGCCCGCAATCGGGACAAAACACCGGGGAGCTGTTTTTT,-,-,TRBJ2-2,TRBV7-9
CASSESSGNDYEQYF,TGCGCCAGCAGTGAGAGTAGCGGGAACGACTACGAGCAGTACTTC,-,TRBD2,TRBJ2-7,TRBV10-1
CASSARTSGMRDTQYF,TGTGCCAGCAGCGCTAGGACTAGCGGGATGCGGGATACGCAGTATTTT,-,TRBD2,TRBJ2-3,TRBV13
CASSLGLGLAVYNEQFF,TGTGCCAGCAGCCTAGGGCTGGGACTAGCGGTTTACAATGAGCAGTTCTTC,-,TRBD2,TRBJ2-1,TRBV11-3
CATSRAGGGRTEAFF,TGTGCCACCAGCAGAGCGGGGGGGGGTCGGACTGAAGCTTTCTTT,-,-,TRBJ1-1,TRBV15
CATSRPDSQEAFF,TGTGCCACCAGCAGGCCAGACAGTCAAGAAGCTTTCTTT,-,-,TRBJ1-1,TRBV15
CASSQGALSNINSPLHF,TGCGCCAGCAGCCAAGGCGCCCTAAGCAATATTAATTCACCCCTCCACTTT,-,-,TRBJ1-6,TRBV4-3
CAWRPKGLYQPQHF,TGTGCCTGGCGGCCAAAGGGGCTGTATCAGCCCCAGCATTTT,few,-,TRBJ1-5,TRBV30
CASSLRLAVTDTQYF,TGTGCCAGCAGCTTGCGGTTAGCGGTCACAGATACGCAGTATTTT,-,-,TRBJ2-3,TRBV11-2
CASSSYQDEKLFF,TGTGCCAGCAGCTCATATCAGGATGAAAAACTGTTTTTT,-,-,TRBJ1-4,TRBV7-8
CASSLEPRGTDTQYF,TGCGCCAGCAGCTTGGAGCCGAGGGGCACAGATACGCAGTATTTT,-,-,TRBJ2-3,TRBV5-1
CAISSTGTGDPMRQFF,TGTGCCATCAGTTCGACCGGGACAGGGGACCCCATGAGACAGTTCTTC,once,TRBD1,TRBJ2-1,TRBV10-3
CATSRVRNTEAFF,TGTGCCACCAGCAGGGTCAGGAACACTGAAGCTTTCTTT,-,-,TRBJ1-1,TRBV15
CAISESSGNVNEQFF,TGTGCCATCAGTGAAAGTAGCGGGAACGTCAATGAGCAGTTCTTC,-,TRBD2,TRBJ2-1,TRBV10-3
CASSMLGQGKYDYGYTF,TGTGCCAGTAGTATGCTGGGACAGGGGAAGTATGACTATGGCTACACCTTC,once,TRBD1,TRBJ1-2,TRBV19
CATSRVQGVETQYF,TGTGCCACCAGCAGAGTACAGGGGGTAGAGACCCAGTACTTC,-,TRBD1,TRBJ2-5,TRBV15
CSAAGAYGYTF,TGCAGCGCCGCGGGCGCTTATGGCTACACCTTC,-,-,TRBJ1-2,TRBV29-1